This T cell receptor (beta chain) was recovered during a study of T-cell memory formation after mild COVID-19. At the level of the study: For the most part, TCR clusters were specific to one donor. The study, taken as a whole, reports: Detection of some responders pre-infection suggested pre-existing cross-reactive memory T cells participated. CD4+ clones that contracted lay mainly in CM and EM; CD8+ ones lay in EMRA.

This clonotype was found many times. The target antigen is unknown. In TCRdb, the 5' RACE reads were re-called with MiXCR into one record per CDR3 protein. The sample contains about 49,000 distinct CDR3 sequences, approximately 7.6% of which appear only once. Per germline, CDR1 MGHRA and CDR2 YSYEKL. The V end was cut by 1 base, the J end by 7 bases, with 11 bases between. The CDR3 has 13 residues. The chain couples TRBV4-1 to TRBJ2-7; D is unclear. The clonotype was recovered from a man between 18 and 35 years old who had mild COVID-19 (a few samples of this study predate the infection). Cell type and time point are not known. The sequencing sample was made of PBMCs or a T cell subset sorted from them (not recorded which). Here the CDR3 reads CASSQVPLGEQYV. The DNA of the CDR3 is TGCGCCAGCAGCCAAGTTCCCCTGGGGGAGCAGTACGTC.